These T cell receptor beta chains were read from a single sample in a study of blood T cell repertoires in COVID-19. The data were produced by immunoSEQ multiplex PCR, yet TCRdb's version contains in-frame clones alone and is incomplete. This table has 150,000 to 250,000 clones, about nine tenths appearing once. Material: PBMCs or T cells enriched from blood (not recorded which). These receptors all stem from a woman aged 25 to 39 who had recovered from COVID-19. The CDR3 runs from the conserved cysteine through the conserved F or W. The order of the fields is V gene, J gene, D gene, clone size, CDR3 protein, CDR3 DNA. The D gene is left open where the match is weak. For some rows the clone size is stated as once, few or many, or as a class when expanded; others skip it.

>TRBV27|TRBJ1-5|NA|NA
CASTWGPGQPQHF
TGTGCCAGCACTTGGGGGCCGGGTCAGCCCCAGCATTTT
>TRBV6-4|TRBJ1-1|TRBD1|NA
CASRAGTGYDEAFF
TGTGCCAGCAGGGCCGGGACAGGGTATGATGAAGCTTTCTTT
>TRBV9|TRBJ2-1|NA|once
CASSVVEFGRDEQFF
TGTGCCAGCAGCGTAGTAGAGTTCGGCCGGGATGAGCAGTTCTTC
>TRBV3-1/TRBV3-2|TRBJ2-3|TRBD2|NA
CASSQGLVTDTQYF
TGTGCCAGCAGCCAGGGACTAGTGACAGATACGCAGTATTTT
>TRBV15|TRBJ1-1|TRBD1|NA
CATSPGGIISNTEAFF
TGTGCCACCAGCCCAGGGGGCATCATTTCGAACACTGAAGCTTTCTTT
>TRBV7-2|TRBJ1-3|NA|NA
CASSSSNTIYF
TGTGCCAGCAGCTCCAGTAACACCATATATTTT
>TRBV7-9|TRBJ1-3|TRBD1|NA
CASSLGTGFGNTIYF
TGTGCCAGCAGCTTAGGGACAGGGTTTGGAAACACCATATATTTT
>TRBV18|TRBJ1-2|NA|NA
CASSPGQDYGYTF
TGTGCCAGCTCACCGGGCCAGGATTATGGCTACACCTTC
>TRBV18|TRBJ1-2|NA|NA
CASSQAGTSYGYTF
TGTGCCAGCTCACAAGCCGGGACAAGCTATGGCTACACCTTC
>TRBV6-2/TRBV6-3|TRBJ2-5|NA|NA
CASSYYVGGKETQYF
TGTGCCAGCAGTTATTACGTAGGGGGAAAAGAGACCCAGTACTTC
>TRBV7-2|TRBJ2-5|TRBD1|NA
CASSLGQGETQYF
TGTGCCAGCAGCTTGGGACAGGGAGAGACCCAGTACTTC
>TRBV30|TRBJ1-1|NA|NA
CAWSWAGINTEAFF
TGTGCCTGGAGTTGGGCAGGCATAAACACTGAAGCTTTCTTT
>TRBV10-3|TRBJ2-6|TRBD2|NA
CAISPGLAGGSGANVLTF
TGTGCCATCAGCCCGGGACTAGCGGGAGGGTCTGGGGCCAACGTCCTGACTTTC
>TRBV30|TRBJ1-6|NA|NA
CAWTKIAGNNSPLHF
TGTGCCTGGACGAAGATTGCAGGCAATAATTCACCCCTCCACTTT
>TRBV21-1|TRBJ1-4|NA|NA
CASSKVVKGAANEKLFF
TGTGCCAGCAGCAAAGTAGTAAAGGGGGCTGCTAATGAAAAACTGTTTTTT
>TRBV29-1|TRBJ2-1|NA|NA
CSAHWGLWNEQFF
TGCAGCGCCCACTGGGGACTCTGGAATGAGCAGTTCTTC
>TRBV30|TRBJ1-4|NA|once
CAWSVEERGGLAF
TGTGCCTGGAGTGTCGAAGAGCGGGGAGGATTAGCTTTT
>TRBV7-2|TRBJ1-1|NA|once
CASSLDRRASTEAFF
TGTGCCAGCAGCTTAGATAGGAGGGCTAGCACTGAAGCTTTCTTT
>TRBV14|TRBJ1-2|NA|NA
CASRRTGSNYGYTF
TGTGCCAGCAGGCGAACCGGGTCCAACTATGGCTACACCTTC
>TRBV2|TRBJ1-2|TRBD1|once
CASSPRQGVLFGYTF
TGTGCCAGCAGCCCTAGACAGGGGGTTCTTTTTGGCTACACCTTC
>TRBV19|TRBJ1-5|NA|NA
CASSIGTGLNQPQHF
TGTGCCAGTAGTATAGGAACAGGCCTCAATCAGCCCCAGCATTTT
>TRBV7-9|TRBJ2-5|NA|once
CASSWAGQETQYF
TGTGCCAGCAGCTGGGCTGGACAAGAGACCCAGTACTTC
>TRBV3-1/TRBV3-2|TRBJ1-2|NA|NA
CASSQARAYYGYTF
TGTGCCAGCAGCCAGGCCAGGGCATACTATGGCTACACCTTC
>TRBV6-5|TRBJ1-4|NA|NA
CASSHGGGKEKLFF
TGTGCCAGCAGCCACGGGGGGGGGAAGGAAAAACTGTTTTTT
>TRBV27|TRBJ1-2|NA|NA
CASSFGENYGYTF
TGTGCCAGCAGTTTCGGAGAGAACTATGGCTACACCTTC
>TRBV29-1|TRBJ1-1|NA|NA
CSAVLLSGPGGTEAFF
TGCAGCGCCGTACTCCTCAGCGGCCCGGGTGGCACTGAAGCTTTCTTT
>TRBV5-5|TRBJ2-2|NA|NA
CASSLAGQTNTGELFF
TGTGCCAGCAGCTTGGCCGGACAGACGAACACCGGGGAGCTGTTTTTT
>TRBV29-1|TRBJ2-6|TRBD1|NA
CSALGQGHSGANVLTF
TGCAGCGCGTTGGGACAGGGTCACTCTGGGGCCAACGTCCTGACTTTC
>TRBV7-9|TRBJ1-1|NA|once
CASSLGQANTEAFF
TGTGCCAGCAGCTTAGGGCAGGCGAACACTGAAGCTTTCTTT
>TRBV5-6|TRBJ2-7|NA|NA
CASSLGDEQYF
TGTGCCAGCAGCTTGGGAGACGAGCAGTACTTC
>TRBV15|TRBJ2-3|NA|NA
CATSRGPRDYTQYF
TGTGCCACCAGCAGAGGCCCCCGGGACTATACGCAGTATTTT
>TRBV24-1|TRBJ2-5|TRBD2|NA
CATSDLSIAGVETQYF
TGTGCCACCAGTGATTTGTCAATAGCGGGAGTAGAGACCCAGTACTTC
>TRBV27|TRBJ2-2|TRBD1|NA
CASSLLGQGIAGELFF
TGTGCCAGCAGTCTCCTGGGACAGGGGATCGCCGGGGAGCTGTTTTTT
>TRBV3-1/TRBV3-2|TRBJ1-2|TRBD1|NA
CASSPMDRGPYYGYTF
TGTGCCAGCAGCCCAATGGACAGGGGGCCCTACTATGGCTACACCTTC
>TRBV19|TRBJ2-7|TRBD1|NA
CASSISPGGAGEQYF
TGTGCCAGTAGTATCTCTCCAGGGGGCGCGGGTGAGCAGTACTTC
>TRBV19|TRBJ1-2|NA|NA
CASSTSRENYGYTF
TGTGCCAGTAGCACCTCAAGGGAGAACTATGGCTACACCTTC
>TRBV2|TRBJ1-1|NA|NA
CASSVRGGQGYTEAFF
TGTGCCAGCAGTGTACGGGGCGGGCAGGGGTACACTGAAGCTTTCTTT